This T cell receptor (beta chain) was captured by sequencing in a study of shared clonotypes between healthy human individuals. On the study more broadly: The people who gave samples were a couple of women and three men aged 18 to 49.

Germline assignment: CDR1 ENHRY and CDR2 SYGVKD. The CDR3 spans 13 residues. Trimming removed 2 bases from V and 5 bases from J, with 9 bases in between. Only in-frame clones appear in the TCRdb table, and some are missing; sequencing was by immunoSEQ multiplex PCR. The sample carries 950,000 to 1,300,000 clones, approximately 70% recorded once. Donors were healthy HIV-negative adults without recently reported acute infections or vaccinations. Sample: memory CD4+ T cells sorted from blood. The subset denotes: CD45RA-negative fraction. V is TRBV10-3 and J is TRBJ2-5; D gene ambiguous. This TCR was recovered from a man younger than 30 in good health. The CDR3 here is CAISEGPRETQYF. The CDR3 coding sequence is TGTGCCATCAGTGAGGGTCCCCGGGAGACCCAGTACTTC.